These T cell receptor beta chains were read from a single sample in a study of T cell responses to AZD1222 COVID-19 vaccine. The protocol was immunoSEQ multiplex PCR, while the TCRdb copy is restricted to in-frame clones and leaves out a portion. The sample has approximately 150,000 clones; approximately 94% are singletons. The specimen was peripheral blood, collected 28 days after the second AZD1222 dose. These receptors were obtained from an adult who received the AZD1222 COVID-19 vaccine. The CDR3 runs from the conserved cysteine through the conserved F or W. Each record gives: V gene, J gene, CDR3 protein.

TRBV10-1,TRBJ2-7,CASSERYSYEQYF
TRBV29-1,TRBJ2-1,CSVWSRGRESDEQFF
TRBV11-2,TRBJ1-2,CASSLTRTALFYGYTF
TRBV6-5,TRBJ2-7,CAGGGQVSYEQYF
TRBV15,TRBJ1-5,CATSRDGSTSNQPQHF
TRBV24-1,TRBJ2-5,CATPTGQETQYF
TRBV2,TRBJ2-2,CASSVAGINTGELFF
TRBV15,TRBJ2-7,CATSRGGTGVPNEQYF
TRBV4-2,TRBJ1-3,CASSQGGFSGNTIYF
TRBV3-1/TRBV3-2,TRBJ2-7,CASSWTYGPYEQYF
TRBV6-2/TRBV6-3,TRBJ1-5,CASSYEAGGAVDQPQHF
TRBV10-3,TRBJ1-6,CATRRVDNSPLHF
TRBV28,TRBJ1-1,CASPPHLTDMNTEAFF
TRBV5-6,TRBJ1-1,CASSLVGQRNTEAFF
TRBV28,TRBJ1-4,CASTKAALTNEKLFF
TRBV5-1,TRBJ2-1,CASSLGEDVHNEQFF
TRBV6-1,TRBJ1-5,CASSEQTANQPQHF
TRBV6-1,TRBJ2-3,CASSEGISYTDTQYF
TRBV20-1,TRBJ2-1,CSVPRGGSWFF
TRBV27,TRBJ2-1,CASSLPGNEQFF
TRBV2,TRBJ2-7,CASSRDRGISYEQYF
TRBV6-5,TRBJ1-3,CASSYDRSSGNTIYF
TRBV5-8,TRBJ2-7,CASSLRTTYEQYF
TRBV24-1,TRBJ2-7,CATSGGGRAAYEQYF
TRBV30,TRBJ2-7,CASRDSSRGQYF
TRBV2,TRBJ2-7,CASSEVEGPSYEQYF
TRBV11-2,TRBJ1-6,CASRGPRNSPLHF
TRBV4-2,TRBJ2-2,CASSQDPQRELVGELFF
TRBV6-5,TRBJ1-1,CASRKGWLNTEAFF
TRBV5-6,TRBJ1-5,CASSSMARDQPQHF
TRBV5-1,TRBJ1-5,CASSPGGGNQPQHF
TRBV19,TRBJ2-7,CASSLEFSYEQYF
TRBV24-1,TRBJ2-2,CATSDVPTNTGELFF
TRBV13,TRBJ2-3,CASSPSLGLRRGDTQYF
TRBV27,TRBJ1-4,CASSASGTGREKLFF
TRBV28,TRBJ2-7,CASSPATESSYEQYF
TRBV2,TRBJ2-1,CASSEWTTREERGRANGNEQFF
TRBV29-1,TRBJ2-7,CSVILMTGVSYEQYF
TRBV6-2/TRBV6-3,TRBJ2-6,CASSLLVALRANVLTF
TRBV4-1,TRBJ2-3,CASSQDRTNTQYF
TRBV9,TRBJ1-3,CASSGPYSGNTIYF
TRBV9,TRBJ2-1,CASSVGLVGNEQFF
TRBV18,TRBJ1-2,CASSPPVSTAYGYTF
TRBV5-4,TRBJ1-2,CASSLVEGSTYGYTF
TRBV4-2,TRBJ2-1,CASSPSFSGEQFF